This T cell receptor beta chain came from a study of early T cells in non-severe SARS-CoV-2 infection. Study in general: Sequencing of unsorted whole blood was done on bulk RNA, leaving chains unpaired.

V was pared by 2 bases and J by 8 bases, with 18 bases between. CDR1 and CDR2 from the germline V gene are MGHRA and YSYEKL. The CDR3 consists of 15 residues. With regard to this clonotype: Its antigen is unknown.

Individual cDNA molecules received unique molecular identifiers during library preparation. TCRdb reanalysed the 5' RACE reads using MiXCR and keeps one entry per CDR3 protein. The repertoire consists of 50,000 to 60,000 distinct CDR3 sequences, with 7% to 8% occurring once and the leading ten covering roughly 3.5%. Study-level results: Clonotype matching in VDJdb favored anti-spike CD8 responses and did not capture private and CD4 specificities.

The clonotype comes from an adult who was a healthcare worker with PCR-confirmed SARS-CoV-2 infection or an uninfected control (not recorded which). The specimen sequenced was whole blood. The rearrangement joins TRBV4-1 to TRBJ1-2; no reliable D call. CDR3 in DNA: TGCGCCAGCAGCCAAACCCCTAGCCTTCTGGAGGGCTACACCTTC. Translated: CASSQTPSLLEGYTF.